The next 31 T cell receptor beta chains were all read from a single sample in a study of cytomegalovirus exposure and HLA in healthy donors. PCR was performed using 60 Vbeta and 13 Jbeta primers. Sequencing was performed with immunoSEQ multiplex PCR; in TCRdb, only in-frame clones are kept and a portion is missing. The sample contains roughly 160,000 clones, around 75% of which appear only once. Sequences were obtained from PBMCs. All receptors come from a female donor in good health and CMV-seronegative.

V and J are TRBV11-1 and TRBJ1-4; D gene ambiguous. The CDR3 extends over 15 amino acids. Looked up from germline, CDR1 is SGHAT and CDR2 is FQDESV (reference sequence). Between the trimmed V and J ends, which lost 5 bases and 4 bases, there was a span of 14 bases. The CDR3 nucleotides read TGTGCCAGCAGCCCACGCCGGACTCTTAATGAAAAACTGTTTTTT. Protein product: CASSPRRTLNEKLFF. The full variable domain, with the rest looked up from reference TRBV11-1 and TRBJ1-4, is EAEVAQSPRYKITEKSQAVAFWCDPISGHATLYWYRQILGQGPELLVQFQDESVVDDSQLPKDRFSAERLKGVDSTLKIQPAELGDSAMYLCASSPRRTLNEKLFFGSGTQLSVL.

This clone appeared a few times. This rearrangement joins TRBV6-6 to TRBJ2-7, with D uncertain. The germline V gene encodes CDR1 MNHNY and CDR2 SVGAGI (reference sequence). CDR3 length: 15 residues. Trimming removed 2 bases from V and 7 bases from J, with 18 bases in between. CDR3 sequence: CASSYPPAAKPEQYF. As DNA, the CDR3 is TGTGCCAGCAGTTACCCGCCCGCGGCGAAACCGGAGCAGTACTTC.

This sequence joins TRBV4-1 and TRBJ2-7; TRBD2 is a possible D gene (5 bases). Germline CDR1 reads MGHRA; CDR2 reads YSYEKL. The CDR3 has 15 residues. Trimming took off 6 bases at V and 1 base at J, with 16 bases between the two ends. This CDR3 is CASSLRSGSSYEQYF. In nucleotides, the CDR3 is TGCGCCAGCAGTCTTCGGAGCGGTTCGTCCTACGAGCAGTACTTC.

The chain uses TRBV7-9 and TRBJ2-3; 9 bases match TRBD2. The CDR3 extends over 16 amino acids. Germline V CDR1 and CDR2: SEHNR, FQNEAQ (reference sequence). V was clipped by 6 bases and J by 0 bases; unmatched bases: 7. The CDR3 nucleotides are TGTGCCAGCAGGCCGAATCTAGCGGGGAGCACAGATACGCAGTATTTT. Its protein product is CASRPNLAGSTDTQYF.

J is TRBJ1-5 and V is TRBV6-6; D unclear. Trimming took 6 bases from V and 6 from J, leaving 18 bases between them. The CDR3 extends over 15 amino acids. The germline V gene encodes CDR1 MNHNY and CDR2 SVGAGI (reference sequence). CDR3 nucleotide sequence: TGTGCCAGCAGGGCCCCCTCTACGACGGGTCAGCCCCAGCATTTT. Translation: CASRAPSTTGQPQHF.

This chain connects TRBV10-3 to TRBJ2-7; 7 positions agree with TRBD2. V was pared by 3 bases and J by 6 bases, with 14 bases of the junction left unmatched. Germline V gene data show CDR1 as ENHRY and CDR2 as SYGVKD. This CDR3 spans 16 amino acids. The CDR3 sequence is CAISDPASAGSPEQYF. DNA for the CDR3: TGTGCCATCAGTGACCCCGCATCAGCGGGATCCCCCGAGCAGTACTTC.

This chain joins TRBV28 and TRBJ1-4; TRBD1 agrees at 8 bases. CDR3 length equals 15 residues. The ends lost 4 bases at V and 8 bases at J; junction bases unmatched: 9. Germline CDR1 is MDHEN and CDR2 is SYDVKM. Written as DNA, the CDR3 is TGTGCCAGCAGTTACCCGAGGACAGGGAACGAAAAACTGTTTTTT. This sequence encodes CASSYPRTGNEKLFF.

A single count supports this clone. The gene calls are TRBV7-6 and TRBJ2-3; a weak D match, TRBD1 (5 bases). CDR1 and CDR2 (germline): SGHVS, FNYEAQ. Trimming pared 0 bases from V and 2 bases from J, leaving 24 bases between. CDR3 size: 20 residues. The CDR3 reads CASSLARWWGRPSLTDTQYF. CDR3 coding DNA: TGTGCCAGCAGCTTAGCGAGGTGGTGGGGCAGGCCCTCTCTCACAGATACGCAGTATTTT.

V usage is TRBV19 and J usage is TRBJ2-5; D possibly corresponds to TRBD1 (7 bases). V lost 5 bases to trimming and J lost 2 bases, with 12 bases between them. CDR3 size: 14 residues. CDR1 is LNHDA, CDR2 SQIVND, per germline (reference sequence). The DNA of the CDR3 is TGTGCCAGTAGTCCCTCAGGGGGGCAAGAGACCCAGTACTTC. This sequence encodes CASSPSGGQETQYF.

CDR3 region: CASSLGGQNTGELFF. DNA for the CDR3: TGTGCCAGCAGCTTAGGGGGCCAGAACACCGGGGAGCTGTTTTTT. The chain combines TRBV11-3 with TRBJ2-2; D is possibly TRBD1 (5 bases). The CDR3 extends over 15 amino acids. The germline V and J ends were trimmed by 1 base and 1 base, with 7 bases remaining between them. Germline-derived CDR1 and CDR2 are SGHNT and YENEEA.

J is TRBJ1-5 and V is TRBV25-1, with 7 bases aligning to TRBD1. The V gene's germline CDR1 is MGHDK and CDR2 SYGVNS. The J segment lost 4 bases and the V segment lost 3 bases, leaving 9 bases of the junction unmatched. This CDR3 contains 16 residues. The CDR3: CASSEGGQATNQPQHF. As DNA, the CDR3 is TGTGCCAGCAGTGAGGGTGGACAGGCGACAAATCAGCCCCAGCATTTT. The variable domain in full, completed from reference TRBV25-1 and TRBJ1-5, reads EADIYQTPRYLVIGTGKKITLECSQTMGHDKMYWYQQDPGMELHLIHYSYGVNSTEKGDLSSESTVSRIRTEHFPLTLESARPSHTSQYLCASSEGGQATNQPQHFGDGTRLSIL.

V is TRBV5-6 and J is TRBJ1-6; tentatively, D is TRBD1 (6 bases). Germline CDR1 SGHDT, CDR2 YYEEEE. V lost 6 bases, J lost 5 bases, and 15 bases lay in between. The CDR3 sequence is 15 residues long. The CDR3 sequence: CASIRRGGDNSPLHF. CDR3 nucleotide sequence: TGTGCCAGCATCCGACGGGGGGGCGATAATTCACCCCTCCACTTT.

The chain couples TRBV7-9 to TRBJ1-1; TRBD1 aligns across 7 bases. The CDR3 is made up of 12 amino acids. With 5 bases clipped from V and 11 bases from J, the junction kept 8 bases outside the gene matches. Looked up from germline, CDR1 is SEHNR and CDR2 is FQNEAQ (reference sequence). The CDR3 coding sequence is TGTGCCAGCAGCCCTACAGGGGATAGGGCTTTCTTT. Translated: CASSPTGDRAFF.

The chain has TRBV11-2 and TRBJ2-7; tentatively, D is TRBD2 (6 bases). Trimming cost V 5 bases and J 2 bases, with 19 bases left between them. The germline CDR1 and CDR2 sequences are SGHAT and FQNNGV. The CDR3 is made up of 16 amino acids. The DNA of the CDR3 is TGTGCCAGCAGCCCGGACCGGGACTTGAACGCCTACGAGCAGTACTTC. This translates into CASSPDRDLNAYEQYF.

The V gene is TRBV18, the J gene TRBJ1-1; D ambiguous. V lost 0 bases and J 2 bases, leaving 10 bases between the germline ends. The CDR3 covers 15 residues. CDR1 KGHSH and CDR2 LQKENI come from the germline V gene. The CDR3: CASSPPGRLNTEAFF. The CDR3 bases are TGTGCCAGCTCACCACCAGGCAGGCTAAACACTGAAGCTTTCTTT.

The V and J genes are TRBV9 and TRBJ2-1; 9 nucleotides match TRBD1. Germline V CDR1 and CDR2: SGDLS, YYNGEE. This CDR3 is built from 15 residues. V lost 7 bases, J lost 1 base, and 6 bases stayed unmatched. This CDR3 reads CASSVQGASYNEQFF. CDR3 coding DNA: TGTGCCAGCTCGGTACAGGGGGCATCCTACAATGAGCAGTTCTTC.

The chain links TRBV13 to TRBJ2-3, with 8 bases identical to TRBD2. The germline V gene encodes CDR1 PRHDT and CDR2 FYEKMQ (reference sequence). The CDR3 contains 18 residues. Unmatched junction bases numbered 10, after V lost 2 bases and J lost 0 bases. CDR3 sequence reads: CASSLQAGAPGSTDTQYF. CDR3 sequence (DNA): TGTGCCAGCAGCTTACAAGCGGGGGCCCCGGGAAGCACAGATACGCAGTATTTT.

This chain links TRBV28 with TRBJ1-2; a weak D match, TRBD1 (6 bases). Germline V gene lookup returns CDR1 MDHEN and CDR2 SYDVKM. V shed 2 bases and J shed 4 bases, with 17 bases lying between them. The CDR3 has 16 residues. The CDR3 region is CASSLGGGGGLYGYTF. CDR3 DNA: TGTGCCAGCAGTTTAGGGGGGGGCGGTGGGCTCTATGGCTACACCTTC.

The genes are TRBV10-1 and TRBJ2-1, with 7 bases matching TRBD2. The CDR3 contains 14 residues. V shed 5 bases and J 2 bases; nucleotides not matched to a gene: 3. Germline V gene lookup returns CDR1 WNHNN and CDR2 SYGVQD (reference sequence). The CDR3 region is CASSSGAPYNEQFF. The CDR3 DNA is TGCGCCAGCAGTAGCGGGGCCCCCTACAATGAGCAGTTCTTC.

This rearrangement joins TRBV7-2 to TRBJ2-1; 13 bases fit TRBD2. Germline V CDR1 and CDR2: SGHTA, FQGNSA. Unmatched junction bases numbered 8, after V lost 7 bases and J lost 2 bases. The CDR3 length is 17 residues. CDR3: CASNPLGLAGPYNEQFF. The CDR3 DNA reads TGTGCCAGCAACCCCCTGGGACTAGCGGGACCCTACAATGAGCAGTTCTTC.

A note on this clone: The junction and the germline gene differ at one end; a read error may be behind it. This chain connects TRBV7-3 to TRBJ2-2; D might be TRBD1 or TRBD2, each matching 5 bases. The germline V gene has CDR1 SGHTA and CDR2 FQGTGA. The CDR3 is made up of 15 amino acids. The CDR3 coding sequence is TGTGCCAGCAGCCTAACAGGTGGAGGCACCGGGGAGCTGTTTTTT. Its translation: CASSLTGGGTGELFF.

The chain has TRBV27 and TRBJ2-1; TRBD2 agrees at 9 bases. Germline CDR1 MNHEY, CDR2 SMNVEV (reference sequence). V shed 6 bases and J 9 bases; nucleotides not matched to a gene: 21. The CDR3 has 18 residues. The CDR3 loop is CASSPQEAGGPIWSEQFF. The CDR3 nucleotides are TGTGCCAGCAGCCCCCAGGAAGCGGGGGGCCCCATTTGGAGTGAGCAGTTCTTC.

V gene TRBV5-1 combines with J gene TRBJ2-5; 7 nucleotides match TRBD2. Trimming at V came to 4 bases and at J to 5 bases, leaving 14 bases not matched to a gene. Germline loops: CDR1 SGHRS, CDR2 YFSETQ. This CDR3 has 16 residues. The CDR3 loop reads CASSVSGTNPPETQYF. In DNA form, the CDR3 reads TGCGCCAGCAGCGTATCCGGGACTAACCCCCCGGAGACCCAGTACTTC.

This clone was detected a few times. The chain is built from TRBV27 and TRBJ2-1; 8 positions agree with TRBD1. Unmatched junction bases numbered 11, after V lost 8 bases and J lost 5 bases. CDR3 size: 15 residues. CDR1 is MNHEY and CDR2 is SMNVEV in the germline V gene (reference sequence). The DNA for the CDR3 is TGTGCCAGCCTCAAACCGGGACAGGCTAACAATGAGCAGTTCTTC. This encodes CASLKPGQANNEQFF.

As regards this clone: Other DNA sequences from this sample encode an identical CDR3 as well. The chain couples TRBV15 to TRBJ2-7; TRBD2 agrees at 11 bases. The CDR3 covers 17 residues. Germline CDR1 is LNHNV and CDR2 is YYDKDF (reference sequence). V was pared by 0 bases and J by 4 bases, with 8 bases of the junction left unmatched. CDR3 region: CATSRDPGTSGFYEQYF. The CDR3 nucleotides are TGTGCCACCAGCAGAGACCCGGGGACTAGCGGCTTTTACGAGCAGTACTTC.

The chain employs TRBV11-2 and TRBJ1-1, with 8 bases identical to TRBD1. Germline CDR1 reads SGHAT; CDR2 reads FQNNGV. The CDR3 spans 18 residues. Trimming removed 3 bases from V and 2 bases from J; junction bases left unmatched: 14. Here the CDR3 reads CASSFRGAGGLLNTEAFF. The DNA of the CDR3 is TGTGCCAGCAGCTTCAGGGGGGCAGGGGGCCTTTTAAACACTGAAGCTTTCTTT.

This rearrangement joins TRBV2 to TRBJ2-2, with a possible D match to TRBD1 (5 bases). Deletions cut 5 bases from V and 7 bases from J, with 14 bases between. The germline gives CDR1 SNHLY, CDR2 FYNNEI. CDR3 length equals 14 residues. The CDR3 region is CASSQQSGLGELFF. As DNA, the CDR3 is TGTGCCAGCAGTCAGCAATCAGGGCTCGGGGAGCTGTTTTTT. The entire variable domain, with the rest obtained from reference TRBV2 and TRBJ2-2, is as follows: EPEVTQTPSHQVTQMGQEVILRCVPISNHLYFYWYRQILGQKVEFLVSFYNNEISEKSEIFDDQFSVERPDGSNFTLKIRSTKLEDSAMYFCASSQQSGLGELFFGEGSRLTVL.

The chain joins TRBV28 to TRBJ2-7; tentative D call: TRBD2 (5 bases). The V end lost 6 bases, the J end lost 4 bases, and 10 bases lay between the germline ends. CDR3 size: 12 residues. From germline, CDR1 is MDHEN and CDR2 SYDVKM. The CDR3 coding sequence is TGTGCCAGCAGCCCCCGGAGGTACGAGCAGTACTTC. Translating it yields CASSPRRYEQYF.

The V call is TRBV7-5, the J call TRBJ2-3; TRBD2, the D gene given by the table, was not confirmed from the DNA. TRBV7-5 corresponds to a pseudogene. The CDR3 spans 12 residues. The CDR3 region has the DNA TGTGCCAGAAGCCCCTTCACAGATACGCAGTATTTT. This encodes CARSPFTDTQYF.

This clone was seen a handful of times. This chain connects TRBV30 to TRBJ2-7, with 7 bases matching TRBD2. V lost 3 bases and J lost 6; bases outside the gene matches: 11. This CDR3 is 14 amino acids long. Germline lookup yields CDR1 GTSNPN and CDR2 SVGIG (reference sequence). In DNA, the CDR3 is TGTGCCTGGAGGGGCGGGGGATCCTTCACCGAGCAGTACTTC. The encoded protein is CAWRGGGSFTEQYF.

The CDR3 here is CASSLDPSGSYEQYF. Here the CDR3 DNA reads TGTGCCAGCAGCTTAGACCCTAGCGGCTCCTACGAGCAGTACTTC. The chain employs TRBV11-2 and TRBJ2-7; 7 bases are a match to TRBD2. The CDR3 extends over 15 amino acids. CDR1 SGHAT and CDR2 FQNNGV come from the germline V gene. V shed 0 bases, J shed 0 bases, and the junction held 2 bases outside the gene matches.